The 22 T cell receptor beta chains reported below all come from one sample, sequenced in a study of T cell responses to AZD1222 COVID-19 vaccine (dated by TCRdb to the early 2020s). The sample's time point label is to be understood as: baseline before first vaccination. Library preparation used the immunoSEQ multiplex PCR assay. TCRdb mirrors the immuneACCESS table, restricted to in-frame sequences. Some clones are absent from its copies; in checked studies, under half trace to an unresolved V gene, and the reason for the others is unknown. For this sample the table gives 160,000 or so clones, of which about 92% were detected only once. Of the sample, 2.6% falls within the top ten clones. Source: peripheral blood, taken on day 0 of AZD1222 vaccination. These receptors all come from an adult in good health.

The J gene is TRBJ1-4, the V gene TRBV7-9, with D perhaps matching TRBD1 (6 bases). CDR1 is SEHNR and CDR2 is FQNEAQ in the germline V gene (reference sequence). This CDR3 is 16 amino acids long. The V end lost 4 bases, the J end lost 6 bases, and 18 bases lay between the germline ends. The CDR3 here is CASSSRGSSIDEKLFF. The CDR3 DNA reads TGTGCCAGCAGCTCCAGGGGTTCTAGTATCGATGAAAAACTGTTTTTT.

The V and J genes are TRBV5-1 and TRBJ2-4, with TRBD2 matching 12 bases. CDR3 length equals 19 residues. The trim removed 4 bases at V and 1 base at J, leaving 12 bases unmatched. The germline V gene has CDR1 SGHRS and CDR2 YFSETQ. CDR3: CASSPGLAGGPGAKNIQYF. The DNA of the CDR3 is TGCGCCAGCAGCCCGGGCCTAGCGGGGGGGCCGGGGGCCAAAAACATTCAGTACTTC. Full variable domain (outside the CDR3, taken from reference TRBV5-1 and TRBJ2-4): KAGVTQTPRYLIKTRGQQVTLSCSPISGHRSVSWYQQTPGQGLQFLFEYFSETQRNKGNFPGRFSGRQFSNSRSEMNVSTLELGDSALYLCASSPGLAGGPGAKNIQYFGAGTRLSVL.

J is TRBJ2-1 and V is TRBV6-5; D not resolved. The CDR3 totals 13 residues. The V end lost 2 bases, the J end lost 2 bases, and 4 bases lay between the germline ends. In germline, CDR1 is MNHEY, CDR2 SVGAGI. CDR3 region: CASSYRPYNEQFF. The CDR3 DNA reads TGTGCCAGCAGTTACAGACCCTACAATGAGCAGTTCTTC.

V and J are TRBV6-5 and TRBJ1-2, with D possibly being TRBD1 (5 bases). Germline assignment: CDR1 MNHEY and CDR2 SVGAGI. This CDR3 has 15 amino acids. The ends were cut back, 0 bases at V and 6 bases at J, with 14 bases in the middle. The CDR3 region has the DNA TGTGCCAGCAGTTACTCGATTGGGGCCTCGGATGGCTACACCTTC. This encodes CASSYSIGASDGYTF.

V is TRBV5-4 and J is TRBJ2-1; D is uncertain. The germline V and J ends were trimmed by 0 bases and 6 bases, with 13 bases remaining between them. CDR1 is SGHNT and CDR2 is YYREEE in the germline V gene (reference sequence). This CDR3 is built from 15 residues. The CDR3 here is CASSLGTQIFNEQFF. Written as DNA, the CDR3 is TGTGCCAGCAGCTTGGGTACACAGATTTTCAATGAGCAGTTCTTC.

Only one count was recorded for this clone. The CDR3 coding sequence is TGCGCCAGCTCATTAGCGGGAGAGGGCGGGGAGCTGTTTTTT. This codes for CASSLAGEGGELFF. The chain recombines TRBV4-1 with TRBJ2-2, with 9 bases fitting TRBD2. Per germline, CDR1 MGHRA and CDR2 YSYEKL. V lost 8 bases and J lost 7; bases outside the gene matches: 8. The CDR3 runs 14 residues.

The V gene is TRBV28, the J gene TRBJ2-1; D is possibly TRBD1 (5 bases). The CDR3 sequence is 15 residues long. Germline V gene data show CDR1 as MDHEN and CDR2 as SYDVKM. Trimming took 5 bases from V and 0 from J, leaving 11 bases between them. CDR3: CASSETVSSYNEQFF. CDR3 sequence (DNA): TGTGCCAGCAGTGAGACAGTGAGCTCCTACAATGAGCAGTTCTTC.

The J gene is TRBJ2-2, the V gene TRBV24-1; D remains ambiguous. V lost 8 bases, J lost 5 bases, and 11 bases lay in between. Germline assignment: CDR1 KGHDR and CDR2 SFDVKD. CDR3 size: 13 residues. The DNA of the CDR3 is TGTGCCACCAAATCTTTAAGTACCGGGGAGCTGTTTTTT. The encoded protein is CATKSLSTGELFF.

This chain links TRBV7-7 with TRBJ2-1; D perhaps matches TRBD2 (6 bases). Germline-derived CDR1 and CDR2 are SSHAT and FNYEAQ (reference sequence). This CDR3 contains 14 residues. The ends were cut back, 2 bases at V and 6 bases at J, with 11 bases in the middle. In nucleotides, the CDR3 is TGTGCCAGCAGCTTATATGGGGGGTTCAATGAGCAGTTCTTC. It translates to CASSLYGGFNEQFF.

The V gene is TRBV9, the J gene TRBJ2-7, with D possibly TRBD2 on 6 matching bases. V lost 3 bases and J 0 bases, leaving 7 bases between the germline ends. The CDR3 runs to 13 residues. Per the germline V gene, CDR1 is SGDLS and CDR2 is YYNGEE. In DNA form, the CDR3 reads TGTGCCAGCAGCGCCGGGAGCTCCTACGAGCAGTACTTC. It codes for CASSAGSSYEQYF.

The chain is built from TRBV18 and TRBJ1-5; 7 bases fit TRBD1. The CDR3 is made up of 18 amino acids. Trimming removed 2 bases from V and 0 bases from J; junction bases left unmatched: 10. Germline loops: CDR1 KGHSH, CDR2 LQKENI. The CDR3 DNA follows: TGTGCCAGCTCACCAGACAGGGTGCGTTCCTATAGCAATCAGCCCCAGCATTTT. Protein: CASSPDRVRSYSNQPQHF.

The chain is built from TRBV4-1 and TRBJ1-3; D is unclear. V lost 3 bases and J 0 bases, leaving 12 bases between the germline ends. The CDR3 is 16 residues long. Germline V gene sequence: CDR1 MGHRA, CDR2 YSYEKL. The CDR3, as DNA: TGCGCCAGCAGCCAGAGGGTGGGGTTCTCTGGAAACACCATATATTTT. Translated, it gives CASSQRVGFSGNTIYF.

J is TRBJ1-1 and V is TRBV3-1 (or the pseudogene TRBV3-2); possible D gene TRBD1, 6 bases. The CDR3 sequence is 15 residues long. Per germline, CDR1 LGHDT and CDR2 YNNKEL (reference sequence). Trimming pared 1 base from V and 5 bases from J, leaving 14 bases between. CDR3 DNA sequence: TGTGCCAGCAGCCAAGGTGGGGGCCTGAGGACTGAAGCTTTCTTT. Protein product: CASSQGGGLRTEAFF.

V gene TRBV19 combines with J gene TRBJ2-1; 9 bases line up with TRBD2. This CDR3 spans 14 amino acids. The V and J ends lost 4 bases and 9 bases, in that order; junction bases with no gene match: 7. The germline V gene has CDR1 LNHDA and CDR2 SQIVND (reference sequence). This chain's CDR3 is CASSSGRAVGEQFF. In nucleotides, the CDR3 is TGTGCCAGTAGTAGCGGGAGGGCGGTCGGTGAGCAGTTCTTC.

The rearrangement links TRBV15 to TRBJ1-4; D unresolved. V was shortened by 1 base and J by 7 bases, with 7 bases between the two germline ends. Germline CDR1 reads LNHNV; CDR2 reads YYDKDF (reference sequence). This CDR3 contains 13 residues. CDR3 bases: TGTGCCACCAGCAGAGGTGCCGGTGAAAAACTGTTTTTT. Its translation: CATSRGAGEKLFF. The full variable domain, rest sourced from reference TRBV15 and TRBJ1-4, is DAMVIQNPRYQVTQFGKPVTLSCSQTLNHNVMYWYQQKSSQAPKLLFHYYDKDFNNEADTPDNFQSRRPNTSFCFLDIRSPGLGDTAMYLCATSRGAGEKLFFGSGTQLSVL.

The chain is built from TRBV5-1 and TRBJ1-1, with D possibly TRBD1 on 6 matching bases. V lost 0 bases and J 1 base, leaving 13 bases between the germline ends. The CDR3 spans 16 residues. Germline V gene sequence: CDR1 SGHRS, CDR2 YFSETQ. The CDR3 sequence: CASSLVAGATNTEAFF. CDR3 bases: TGCGCCAGCAGCTTGGTAGCAGGGGCTACGAACACTGAAGCTTTCTTT. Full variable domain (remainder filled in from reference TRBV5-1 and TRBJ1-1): KAGVTQTPRYLIKTRGQQVTLSCSPISGHRSVSWYQQTPGQGLQFLFEYFSETQRNKGNFPGRFSGRQFSNSRSEMNVSTLELGDSALYLCASSLVAGATNTEAFFGQGTRLTVV.

CDR3 sequence (DNA): TGTGCCAGCAGCCAAGATCTAAGCTACGAGCAGTACTTC. Amino acid sequence: CASSQDLSYEQYF. The chain combines TRBV14 with TRBJ2-7; D is unresolved. The CDR3 contains 13 residues. Germline V gene sequence: CDR1 SGHDN, CDR2 FVKESK. Trimming removed 0 bases at V and 3 bases at J, with 6 bases between. Using reference TRBV14 and TRBJ2-7 for the parts outside the CDR3, the full variable domain is EAGVTQFPSHSVIEKGQTVTLRCDPISGHDNLYWYRRVMGKEIKFLLHFVKESKQDESGMPNNRFLAERTGGTYSTLKVQPAELEDSGVYFCASSQDLSYEQYFGPGTRLTVT.

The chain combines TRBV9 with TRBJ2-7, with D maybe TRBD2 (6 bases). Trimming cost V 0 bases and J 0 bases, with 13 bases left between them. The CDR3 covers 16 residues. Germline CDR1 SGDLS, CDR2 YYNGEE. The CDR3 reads CASSVDGGRPSYEQYF. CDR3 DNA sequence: TGTGCCAGCAGCGTAGATGGAGGGAGGCCCTCCTACGAGCAGTACTTC.

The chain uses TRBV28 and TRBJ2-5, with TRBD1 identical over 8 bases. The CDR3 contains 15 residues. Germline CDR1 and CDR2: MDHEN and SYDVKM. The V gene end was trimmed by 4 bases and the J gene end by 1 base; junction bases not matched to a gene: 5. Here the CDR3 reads CASSSWTGLQETQYF. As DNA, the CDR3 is TGTGCCAGCAGTTCCTGGACAGGGCTCCAAGAGACCCAGTACTTC.

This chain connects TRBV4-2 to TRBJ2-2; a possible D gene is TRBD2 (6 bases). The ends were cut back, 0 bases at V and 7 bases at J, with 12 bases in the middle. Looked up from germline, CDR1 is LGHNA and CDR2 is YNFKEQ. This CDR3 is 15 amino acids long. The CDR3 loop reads CASSQEGGVFGELFF. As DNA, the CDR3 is TGTGCCAGCAGCCAAGAGGGCGGGGTGTTCGGGGAGCTGTTTTTT.

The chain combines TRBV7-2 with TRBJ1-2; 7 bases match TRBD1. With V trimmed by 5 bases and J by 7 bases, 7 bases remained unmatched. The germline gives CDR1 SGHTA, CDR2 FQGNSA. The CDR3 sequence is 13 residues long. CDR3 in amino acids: CASSQPGGGGYTF. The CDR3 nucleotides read TGTGCCAGCAGCCAACCAGGGGGTGGTGGCTACACCTTC.

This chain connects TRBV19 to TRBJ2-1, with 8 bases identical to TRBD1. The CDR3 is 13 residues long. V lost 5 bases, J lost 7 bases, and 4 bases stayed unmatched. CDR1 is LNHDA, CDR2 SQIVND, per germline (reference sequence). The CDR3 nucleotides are TGTGCCAGTAGTTCCGACAGGGGAAATGAGCAGTTCTTC. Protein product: CASSSDRGNEQFF.